Listed here are 30 T cell receptor beta chains from one sample, sequenced in a study of control samples from healthy donors and cancer patients. Generated by immunoSEQ multiplex PCR, the TCRdb table keeps only in-frame clones and is missing some. The table lists about 170,000 clones, 91% of them singletons, with roughly 1.6% in the top ten. Specimen: blood. All receptors come from a woman aged 25 to 45 in good health.

The rearrangement uses TRBV24-1 and TRBJ2-3; TRBD2 might be the D (8 bases). CDR1 is KGHDR and CDR2 is SFDVKD in the germline V gene. The CDR3 sequence is 15 residues long. V was trimmed by 7 bases and J by 2 bases, leaving 15 bases between them. The CDR3 DNA reads TGTGCCACCAGGACAGGGACTAGGGACACAGATACGCAGTATTTT. Its protein product is CATRTGTRDTDTQYF.

The gene calls are TRBV6-5 and TRBJ1-2; D ambiguous. There are 13 residues in the CDR3. Per the germline V gene, CDR1 is MNHEY and CDR2 is SVGAGI. The germline V and J ends were trimmed by 0 bases and 6 bases, with 8 bases remaining between them. In nucleotides, the CDR3 is TGTGCCAGCAGTTACTCGAACACCAATGGCTACACCTTC. Translation: CASSYSNTNGYTF.

The chain has TRBV28 and TRBJ1-4; 7 positions match TRBD1. The V gene's germline CDR1 is MDHEN and CDR2 SYDVKM. The CDR3 has 13 amino acids. J lost 5 bases, V lost 6 bases, and 3 bases had no gene match. The DNA of the CDR3 is TGTGCCAGCAGGACAGGGATAAATGAAAAACTGTTTTTT. It yields the protein CASRTGINEKLFF.

This rearrangement joins TRBV3-1 (or the pseudogene TRBV3-2) to TRBJ2-2; 10 nucleotides agree with TRBD1. Germline CDR1 LGHDT, CDR2 YNNKEL (reference sequence). Trimming at V came to 0 bases and at J to 8 bases, leaving 6 bases not matched to a gene. The CDR3 extends over 16 amino acids. The CDR3 reads CASSQDPWTGGGELFF. CDR3 in DNA: TGTGCCAGCAGCCAAGATCCGTGGACAGGGGGAGGGGAGCTGTTTTTT.

This chain links TRBV5-6 with TRBJ2-1, with 15 bases fitting TRBD2. Losses at the gene ends were 3 bases for V and 7 bases for J; bases not matched to a gene: 5. Germline lookup yields CDR1 SGHDT and CDR2 YYEEEE. This CDR3 spans 16 amino acids. Here the CDR3 reads CASSWTSGRAGNEQFF. CDR3 coding DNA: TGTGCCAGCAGCTGGACTAGCGGGAGGGCCGGGAATGAGCAGTTCTTC.

Remarks on this clone: Other nucleotide sequences in the sample specify the same CDR3. The V gene is TRBV18, the J gene TRBJ1-3, with a possible D match to TRBD1 (6 bases). Germline CDR1 reads KGHSH; CDR2 reads LQKENI. The CDR3 runs to 15 residues. Trimming removed 3 bases from V and 4 bases from J, with 13 bases in between. The CDR3 DNA reads TGTGCCAGCTCACCTTACAGGGATACGGGAAACACCATATATTTT. This sequence encodes CASSPYRDTGNTIYF.

The gene calls are TRBV14 and TRBJ1-3; no definite D call. V was cut by 2 bases and J by 0 bases, with 8 bases left in between. Germline lookup yields CDR1 SGHDN and CDR2 FVKESK. CDR3 size: 15 residues. CDR3: CASSQNTVSGNTIYF. CDR3 nucleotides: TGTGCCAGCAGCCAAAACACCGTCTCTGGAAACACCATATATTTT.

V is TRBV28 and J is TRBJ1-2; TRBD1 might be the D (5 bases). V was cut by 7 bases and J by 7 bases, with 16 bases left in between. The CDR3 covers 13 residues. Germline CDR1 and CDR2: MDHEN and SYDVKM. CDR3 amino acids: CASKPGAPGGYTF. The CDR3 DNA follows: TGTGCCAGCAAACCCGGGGCGCCTGGTGGCTACACCTTC.

The chain employs TRBV4-1 and TRBJ2-1, with D hard to call. The CDR3 runs 15 residues. V was trimmed by 4 bases and J by 0 bases, leaving 10 bases between them. Germline CDR1 and CDR2: MGHRA and YSYEKL. The DNA for the CDR3 is TGCGCCAGCAGCCGTCGTCATGGCTCCTACAATGAGCAGTTCTTC. This codes for CASSRRHGSYNEQFF.

V usage is TRBV14 and J usage is TRBJ2-5; 10 bases are a match to TRBD2. Germline V CDR1 and CDR2: SGHDN, FVKESK. Trimming removed 4 bases from V and 5 bases from J; junction bases left unmatched: 10. The CDR3 sequence is 16 residues long. As DNA, the CDR3 is TGTGCCAGCAGCCGTCTAGCGGGGGTAAGGATGGAGACCCAGTACTTC. Translated: CASSRLAGVRMETQYF.

Comments on this clone: The identical CDR3 is also encoded by other nucleotide sequences in the sample. The chain carries TRBV6-4 and TRBJ2-3, with 9 nucleotides matching TRBD1. The CDR3 totals 14 residues. Trimming at V came to 5 bases and at J to 6 bases, leaving 6 bases not matched to a gene. Germline V gene sequence: CDR1 MRHNA, CDR2 SNTAGT. CDR3 in DNA: TGTGCCAGCAGTCCGGGACAGGGTGGGGATACGCAGTATTTT. It encodes CASSPGQGGDTQYF.

V usage is TRBV6-2 or TRBV6-3 and J usage is TRBJ1-2, with D tentatively TRBD1 (5 bases). Germline CDR1 is MNHEY and CDR2 is SVGEGT. Trimming left V 2 bases short and J 0 bases short, with 10 bases between. This CDR3 comprises 15 residues. The CDR3 is CASSYVGDSNYGYTF. CDR3 nucleotide sequence: TGTGCCAGCAGTTACGTAGGGGACTCTAACTATGGCTACACCTTC.

The CDR3 loop is CASSYRGNGYTF. The CDR3 nucleotides are TGTGCCAGCAGTTACAGGGGCAATGGCTACACCTTC. The J gene is TRBJ1-2, the V gene TRBV6-5; TRBD1 is a possible D gene (5 bases). The CDR3 sequence is 12 residues long. Looked up from germline, CDR1 is MNHEY and CDR2 is SVGAGI. V was clipped by 2 bases and J by 6 bases, with 7 bases between them.

The CDR3 DNA sequence: TGTGCCAGCAGCTCCGGACTAGCGGGAGGGATAAATGAGCAGTTCTTC. This gives the protein CASSSGLAGGINEQFF. The chain carries TRBV5-5 and TRBJ2-1; 15 bases fit TRBD2. The germline CDR1 and CDR2 sequences are SGHKS and YYEKEE (reference sequence). CDR3 length: 16 amino acids. V dropped 3 bases and J dropped 7; count of bases not matched to a gene: 5.

The chain is built from TRBV7-9 and TRBJ2-2, with 9 positions matching TRBD2. Germline-derived CDR1 and CDR2 are SEHNR and FQNEAQ (reference sequence). V shed 5 bases, J shed 2 bases, and the junction held 3 bases outside the gene matches. The CDR3 has 15 amino acids. CDR3 DNA sequence: TGTGCCAGCAGCCGACTAGCGGCTAACACCGGGGAGCTGTTTTTT. This gives the protein CASSRLAANTGELFF.

The chain combines TRBV13 with TRBJ1-3; D might be TRBD1 (6 bases). This CDR3 is 12 amino acids long. In germline, CDR1 is PRHDT, CDR2 FYEKMQ (reference sequence). V lost 2 bases to trimming and J lost 7 bases, with 6 bases between them. The CDR3 here is CASSLQGNTIYF. The CDR3 bases are TGTGCCAGCAGCTTACAGGGGAACACCATATATTTT.

For this clone: This same CDR3 is encoded by further DNA sequences in the sample. The chain carries TRBV6-4 and TRBJ2-3; TRBD2 matches 12 bases. The germline V gene encodes CDR1 MRHNA and CDR2 SNTAGT. The CDR3 spans 15 residues. The V gene end was trimmed by 4 bases and the J gene end by 1 base; junction bases not matched to a gene: 0. CDR3 protein: CASSGLAGGTDTQYF. Written as DNA, the CDR3 is TGTGCCAGCAGTGGACTAGCGGGAGGCACAGATACGCAGTATTTT.

The chain joins TRBV18 to TRBJ1-1; D uncertain. Deletions cut 4 bases from V and 0 bases from J, with 6 bases between. The CDR3 covers 13 residues. Germline lookup yields CDR1 KGHSH and CDR2 LQKENI. The CDR3 here is CASSLGMNTEAFF. The CDR3, as DNA: TGTGCCAGCTCACTGGGGATGAACACTGAAGCTTTCTTT.

V gene TRBV18 combines with J gene TRBJ1-5, with D possibly being TRBD1 (5 bases). The CDR3 is made up of 14 amino acids. V lost 4 bases to trimming and J lost 1 base, with 8 bases between them. The V gene's germline CDR1 is KGHSH and CDR2 LQKENI. The CDR3 DNA reads TGTGCCAGCTCACAGGGGCCAAGCAATCAGCCCCAGCATTTT. Translating it yields CASSQGPSNQPQHF.

The J gene is TRBJ1-1, the V gene TRBV13; no definite D call. Per the germline V gene, CDR1 is PRHDT and CDR2 is FYEKMQ (reference sequence). There are 14 residues in the CDR3. V lost 3 bases to trimming and J lost 1 base, with 9 bases between them. This CDR3 reads CASSLDGRNTEAFF. In DNA form, the CDR3 reads TGTGCCAGCAGCTTGGACGGAAGGAACACTGAAGCTTTCTTT.

The chain is built from TRBV6-2 or TRBV6-3 and TRBJ2-2; TRBD2 aligns across 8 bases. The CDR3 covers 16 residues. V shed 5 bases, J shed 1 base, and the junction held 6 bases outside the gene matches. Looked up from germline, CDR1 is MNHEY and CDR2 is SVGEGT. CDR3 sequence: CASSIGLAVNTGELFF. Here the CDR3 DNA reads TGTGCCAGCAGTATTGGACTAGCAGTGAACACCGGGGAGCTGTTTTTT.

This clone showed up just once. In nucleotides, the CDR3 is TGTGCCAGCAGTTTAGGGGGACTGGCGAACACCGGGGAGCTGTTTTTT. Amino acid sequence: CASSLGGLANTGELFF. The V gene is TRBV28, the J gene TRBJ2-2, with D perhaps TRBD2 (6 bases). Looked up from germline, CDR1 is MDHEN and CDR2 is SYDVKM. The CDR3 is made up of 16 amino acids. Trimming removed 2 bases from V and 0 bases from J, with 10 bases in between.

The chain recombines TRBV6-5 with TRBJ2-3; D gene unclear. Trimming stripped 6 bases from V and 0 bases from J, with 7 bases between. CDR1 and CDR2 from the germline V gene are MNHEY and SVGAGI. The CDR3 consists of 13 residues. The CDR3 spells CASRTLSTDTQYF. As DNA, the CDR3 is TGTGCCAGCAGGACGCTAAGCACAGATACGCAGTATTTT.

V and J are TRBV27 and TRBJ1-5, with 11 bases that match TRBD1. With 6 bases clipped from V and 5 bases from J, the junction kept 6 bases outside the gene matches. This CDR3 is 15 amino acids long. Germline assignment: CDR1 MNHEY and CDR2 SMNVEV (reference sequence). CDR3 region: CASRRTGGRDQPQHF. The CDR3 nucleotides are TGTGCCAGCAGGAGGACAGGGGGCCGGGATCAGCCCCAGCATTTT.

The V gene is TRBV27, the J gene TRBJ1-2, with 11 positions matching TRBD1. Per germline, CDR1 MNHEY and CDR2 SMNVEV (reference sequence). This CDR3 region has 16 residues. With V trimmed by 5 bases and J by 2 bases, 7 bases remained unmatched. The CDR3 DNA is TGTGCCAGCAGTAGGGACAGGGGGTACGCGAACTATGGCTACACCTTC. Encoded protein: CASSRDRGYANYGYTF.

This rearrangement joins TRBV5-1 to TRBJ2-1, with D uncertain. The ends were cut back, 0 bases at V and 6 bases at J, with 10 bases in the middle. The germline V gene has CDR1 SGHRS and CDR2 YFSETQ. CDR3 length: 14 residues. The CDR3 nucleotides read TGCGCCAGCAGCTTGGCGCAGAAGAGCAATGAGCAGTTCTTC. The encoded protein is CASSLAQKSNEQFF.

The genes are TRBV7-9 and TRBJ2-1, with 10 bases aligning to TRBD2. The ends lost 4 bases at V and 3 bases at J; junction bases unmatched: 3. The CDR3 runs 15 residues. Germline values: CDR1 SEHNR, CDR2 FQNEAQ (reference sequence). This CDR3 reads CASSSGTSDYNEQFF. Written as DNA, the CDR3 is TGTGCCAGCAGCTCCGGGACTAGCGACTACAATGAGCAGTTCTTC.

The chain couples TRBV6-1 to TRBJ2-7; perhaps TRBD1 as D (6 bases). V gave up 2 bases and J gave up 2 bases, with 10 bases separating them. The CDR3 extends over 14 amino acids. Per germline, CDR1 MNHNS and CDR2 SASEGT. The CDR3 nucleotides read TGTGCCAGCAGTGAAAGGGACACTACCTACGAGCAGTACTTC. This gives the protein CASSERDTTYEQYF.

The DNA for the CDR3 is TGTGCCAGCAGGGCCGGGACAGGTAGCTCCTACGAGCAGTACTTC. Amino acid sequence: CASRAGTGSSYEQYF. This rearrangement joins TRBV11-2 to TRBJ2-7; TRBD1 agrees at 8 bases. V was pared by 6 bases and J by 0 bases, with 7 bases of the junction left unmatched. CDR1 is SGHAT and CDR2 is FQNNGV in the germline V gene. The CDR3 loop spans 15 amino acids.

Turning to this clone: Within the sample, other DNA sequences also encode this same CDR3. The J gene is TRBJ1-3, the V gene TRBV3-1 (or the pseudogene TRBV3-2); no clear D gene. The ends were cut back, 1 base at V and 5 bases at J, with 0 bases in the middle. This CDR3 is built from 11 residues. Germline V gene data show CDR1 as LGHDT and CDR2 as YNNKEL (reference sequence). The chain's CDR3 is CASSQGNTIYF. CDR3 DNA sequence: TGTGCCAGCAGCCAAGGAAACACCATATATTTT.